The 12 T cell receptor beta chains below come from one sample, sequenced in a study of blood T cell repertoires in COVID-19. The table came from immunoSEQ multiplex PCR; TCRdb's copy has only in-frame clones and leaves some out. The table shows hundreds of thousands of clones, with roughly nine tenths occurring only once. Specimen: peripheral blood. These receptors all stem from a man in his 60s who had recovered from COVID-19.

The rearrangement links TRBV6-5 to TRBJ1-2, with 7 bases fitting TRBD1. V dropped 6 bases and J dropped 7; count of bases not matched to a gene: 2. This CDR3 is built from 11 residues. Germline CDR1 and CDR2: MNHEY and SVGAGI. For the CDR3, the DNA is TGTGCCAGCAGGGACAGGACTGGCTACACCTTC. As protein: CASRDRTGYTF.

V is TRBV15 and J is TRBJ1-4; D may be TRBD1 (5 bases). The CDR3 spans 15 residues. V lost 5 bases to trimming and J lost 4 bases, with 14 bases between them. From germline, CDR1 is LNHNV and CDR2 YYDKDF (reference sequence). CDR3 residues: CATSGTSGHNEKLFF. CDR3 nucleotide sequence: TGTGCCACCAGCGGGACGAGCGGGCATAATGAAAAACTGTTTTTT.

The chain is built from TRBV5-1 and TRBJ1-1; 7 nucleotides align to TRBD1. CDR3 length: 15 amino acids. CDR1 and CDR2 (germline): SGHRS, YFSETQ. Trimming took 4 bases from V and 3 from J; bases not matched to a gene: 9. The CDR3 reads CASSIKTGLDTEAFF. The DNA for the CDR3 is TGCGCCAGCAGCATCAAGACAGGGTTGGACACTGAAGCTTTCTTT.

CDR3 nucleotide sequence: TGTGCCAGCAGCGAAGTTACCGGGACTCATAACACCGGGGAGCTGTTTTTT. Protein product: CASSEVTGTHNTGELFF. The chain carries TRBV5-8 and TRBJ2-2; a possible D gene is TRBD2 (6 bases). Looked up from germline, CDR1 is SGHTS and CDR2 is YDEGEE. The V and J ends lost 4 bases and 2 bases respectively, with 18 bases between them. The CDR3 totals 17 residues.

The J gene is TRBJ2-3, the V gene TRBV27, with unresolved D. V lost 4 bases, J lost 6 bases, and 17 bases lay in between. Germline assignment: CDR1 MNHEY and CDR2 SMNVEV (reference sequence). This CDR3 spans 15 amino acids. CDR3 amino acids: CASSSARPLRDTQYF. CDR3 in DNA: TGTGCCAGCAGTTCGGCCCGGCCCTTGAGGGATACGCAGTATTTT.

The chain recombines TRBV6-5 with TRBJ2-5, with 8 bases that match TRBD2. The germline V gene encodes CDR1 MNHEY and CDR2 SVGAGI. J lost 5 bases, V lost 5 bases, and 7 bases had no gene match. The CDR3 is 14 residues long. The CDR3 nucleotides are TGTGCCAGCAGTACCGGACTAGCAGAGGAGACCCAGTACTTC. The encoded protein is CASSTGLAEETQYF.

The V and J genes are TRBV5-1 and TRBJ1-4; D might be TRBD1 (6 bases). CDR3 length: 14 residues. Germline V lookup: CDR1 SGHRS, CDR2 YFSETQ. V lost 4 bases, J lost 4 bases, and 11 bases lay in between. CDR3 nucleotides: TGCGCCAGCAGCCTAGGACAGCATAATGAAAAACTGTTTTTT. It yields the protein CASSLGQHNEKLFF.

The genes are TRBV5-3 and TRBJ1-2; 7 bases line up with TRBD1. TRBV5-3 is sorted into the ORF group, with uncertain function. Losses at the gene ends were 3 bases for V and 1 base for J; bases not matched to a gene: 9. CDR3 length equals 16 residues. CDR3 DNA: TGTGCCAGAAGCTCCGATGAGACAGGGTTTAACTATGGCTACACCTTC. Amino acid sequence: CARSSDETGFNYGYTF.

V and J are TRBV5-1 and TRBJ2-2; maybe TRBD2 (6 bases). V lost 1 base and J lost 6, with 13 bases in between. Germline V gives CDR1 SGHRS, CDR2 YFSETQ. The CDR3 totals 15 residues. CDR3 protein: CASSLTTSSAGELFF. In DNA, the CDR3 is TGCGCCAGCAGCTTGACAACTAGCAGCGCCGGGGAGCTGTTTTTT.

The chain has TRBV7-2 and TRBJ1-1; D may be TRBD1 (6 bases). CDR3 length equals 14 residues. Germline V gene sequence: CDR1 SGHTA, CDR2 FQGNSA. V shed 5 bases and J shed 11 bases, with 21 bases lying between them. The DNA of the CDR3 is TGTGCCAGCAGCCCCCCGACAGGTCGGGCAAGGGCTTTCTTT. Its protein is CASSPPTGRARAFF.

In regard to this clone: Other DNA sequences of this sample code for an identical CDR3. V usage is TRBV5-1 and J usage is TRBJ2-7; 7 bases fit TRBD1. Germline V gene data show CDR1 as SGHRS and CDR2 as YFSETQ. This CDR3 is 12 amino acids long. The ends lost 4 bases at V and 4 bases at J; junction bases unmatched: 2. The CDR3 spells CASSRDRYEQYF. In DNA form, the CDR3 reads TGCGCCAGCAGCAGGGACAGATACGAGCAGTACTTC.

V gene TRBV7-9 combines with J gene TRBJ2-5; D call uncertain. V lost 3 bases and J 5 bases, leaving 7 bases between the germline ends. Germline CDR1 is SEHNR and CDR2 is FQNEAQ (reference sequence). The CDR3 consists of 12 residues. The CDR3 loop is CASSLRSETQYF. The CDR3 DNA sequence: TGTGCCAGCAGCTTGCGGTCGGAGACCCAGTACTTC.